The 18 T cell receptor beta chains in this list originate from one sample, sequenced in a study of molecular identifiers for immune sequencing clone quantification. TCRdb reanalysed the PCR reads using MiXCR and keeps one entry per CDR3 protein. The sample includes about half a million distinct CDR3 sequences, about a fifth of them seen just once. The sample taken for sequencing was naive CD8+ T cells from blood, with Jurkat cell RNA spiked in. As to subset: FACS-sorted CD8+CD4-CCR7+CD45RA+ naive T cells. These receptor sequences come from a human donor in good health. Some libraries in this study had Jurkat cell RNA spiked in.

This clonotype was counted at least ten times. V and J are TRBV4-3 and TRBJ2-1; the match to TRBD1 covers 9 bases. J was trimmed by 6 bases and V by 0 bases; bases with no gene match: 9. The CDR3 extends over 17 amino acids. Germline CDR1 is LGHNA and CDR2 is YSLEER. CDR3: CASSQERARDRANEQFF. As DNA, the CDR3 is TGCGCCAGCAGCCAAGAACGGGCCCGGGACAGGGCCAATGAGCAGTTCTTC.

This clonotype showed up just a few times. An end of the junction differs from the germline gene, which may be a read error. V and J are TRBV6-6 and TRBJ2-7; TRBD1 matches at 7 bases. Germline CDR1 is MNHNY and CDR2 is SVGAGI (reference sequence). The CDR3 length is 12 residues. CDR3 residues: CASGDRTYEQCF. Written as DNA, the CDR3 is TGTGCCAGCGGGGACAGAACCTACGAGCAGTGCTTC.

The V gene is TRBV19, the J gene TRBJ2-1; the match to TRBD2 covers 13 bases. V was clipped by 5 bases and J by 8 bases; unmatched bases: 6. Per germline, CDR1 LNHDA and CDR2 SQIVND (reference sequence). The length of the CDR3 is 15 residues. CDR3 protein: CASSAGTSGIHEQFF. CDR3 in DNA: TGTGCCAGTAGTGCCGGGACTAGCGGGATCCATGAGCAGTTCTTC. The full variable domain, in which reference TRBV19 and TRBJ2-1 provide the parts outside the CDR3, is DGGITQSPKYLFRKEGQNVTLSCEQNLNHDAMYWYRQDPGQGLRLIYYSQIVNDFQKGDIAEGYSVSREKKESFPLTVTSAQKNPTAFYLCASSAGTSGIHEQFFGPGTRLTVL.

This clonotype occurred many times. The chain has TRBV28 and TRBJ1-2; D unclear. The CDR3 has 14 residues. Trimming left V 3 bases short and J 4 bases short, with 12 bases between. Germline loops: CDR1 MDHEN, CDR2 SYDVKM. Here the CDR3 reads CASSLGKSSYGYTF. The CDR3 region has the DNA TGTGCCAGCAGTTTGGGCAAATCAAGCTATGGCTACACCTTC.

This clonotype turned up a few times. The genes are TRBV27 and TRBJ1-6, with D possibly matching TRBD1 (6 bases). Trimming left V 5 bases short and J 13 bases short, with 21 bases between. CDR3 length: 15 amino acids. Germline V gene lookup returns CDR1 MNHEY and CDR2 SMNVEV (reference sequence). This CDR3 reads CASSILQGGIKPLHF. The CDR3 bases are TGTGCCAGCAGTATACTCCAAGGGGGGATAAAGCCCCTCCACTTT.

This clonotype was found many times. This chain uses TRBV27 with TRBJ1-6; D ambiguous. The CDR3 covers 18 residues. CDR1 MNHEY and CDR2 SMNVEV come from the germline V gene (reference sequence). V lost 3 bases to trimming and J lost 0 bases, with 15 bases between them. CDR3 sequence reads: CASSFIPLVSSYNSPLHF. CDR3 sequence (DNA): TGTGCCAGCAGTTTCATCCCCCTCGTGAGCTCCTATAATTCACCCCTCCACTTT.

This clonotype was found a few times. The V gene is TRBV3-1, the J gene TRBJ2-1, with 7 bases fitting TRBD2. The CDR3 sequence is 13 residues long. The ends lost 1 base at V and 11 bases at J; junction bases unmatched: 5. The germline gives CDR1 LGHDT, CDR2 YNNKEL (reference sequence). CDR3 sequence reads: CASSQGLAEKQFF. CDR3 sequence (DNA): TGTGCCAGCAGCCAAGGACTAGCCGAGAAGCAGTTCTTC.

This clonotype has more than one count but fewer than ten. The chain uses TRBV15 and TRBJ1-2; D is perhaps TRBD1 (6 bases). Trimming pared 2 bases from V and 9 bases from J, leaving 19 bases between. The CDR3 spans 15 residues. In germline, CDR1 is LNHNV, CDR2 YYDKDF (reference sequence). The CDR3 region is CATSRPLTGPYSYTF. In DNA, the CDR3 is TGTGCCACCAGCAGACCACTGACAGGTCCTTATAGCTACACCTTC.

This clonotype was observed a few times. The chain combines TRBV19 with TRBJ1-5, with D possibly matching TRBD1 (6 bases). This CDR3 has 14 residues. Trimming left V 5 bases short and J 3 bases short, with 11 bases between. From germline, CDR1 is LNHDA and CDR2 SQIVND (reference sequence). The CDR3 DNA is TGTGCCAGTAGTCCCGGACAGTACAATCAGCCCCAGCATTTT. It yields the protein CASSPGQYNQPQHF.

This clonotype was counted many times. The rearrangement joins TRBV28 to TRBJ2-5; TRBD1 agrees at 9 bases. V gave up 3 bases and J gave up 5 bases; unmatched junction bases: 10. Germline-derived CDR1 and CDR2 are MDHEN and SYDVKM. The CDR3 consists of 16 residues. The CDR3 region is CASSFPTGGGPETQYF. CDR3 nucleotides: TGTGCCAGCAGTTTCCCGACAGGGGGTGGGCCGGAGACCCAGTACTTC.

The table lists this clonotype with many counts. V and J are TRBV4-1 and TRBJ2-1; D perhaps matches TRBD2 (5 bases). The germline CDR1 and CDR2 sequences are MGHRA and YSYEKL. Trimming took off 0 bases at V and 3 bases at J, with 9 bases between the two ends. The CDR3 contains 15 residues. For the CDR3, the DNA is TGCGCCAGCAGCCAAGATAGCGCAGACTACAATGAGCAGTTCTTC. Protein: CASSQDSADYNEQFF.

The chain links TRBV12-5 to TRBJ2-7; D uncertain. Trimming removed 0 bases at V and 3 bases at J, with 21 bases between. The CDR3 consists of 18 residues. The germline V gene has CDR1 LGHNT and CDR2 FRNRAP. The CDR3 region has the DNA TGTGCTAGTGGTTTGGTACCTACGACCGAAGAACTTTACTACGAGCAGTACTTC. It encodes CASGLVPTTEELYYEQYF.

This clonotype was recorded a few times. V gene TRBV29-1 combines with J gene TRBJ1-1; D ambiguous. Germline lookup yields CDR1 SQVTM and CDR2 ANQGSEA. This CDR3 comprises 11 residues. V lost 7 bases and J 6 bases, leaving 12 bases between the germline ends. The CDR3 spells CSARTSAEAFF. The CDR3 region has the DNA TGCAGCGCCAGGACGTCGGCTGAAGCTTTCTTT.

This clonotype has at least ten counts. The chain links TRBV20-1 to TRBJ1-2; the D gene is possibly TRBD1 (5 bases). Trimming shortened V by 8 bases and J by 14 bases, and 21 bases separated the two germline ends. The CDR3 sequence is 11 residues long. Germline CDR1 reads DFQATT; CDR2 reads SNEGSKA (reference sequence). CDR3 nucleotide sequence: TGCAGTTTGTGGTCGTCCAGGGAGGAAACCTTC. Amino acids: CSLWSSREETF.

This clonotype was picked up many times. The chain has TRBV29-1 and TRBJ2-3; D is uncertain. From germline, CDR1 is SQVTM and CDR2 ANQGSEA. The CDR3 runs to 13 residues. Deletions cut 5 bases from V and 4 bases from J, with 13 bases between. CDR3: CSVPRRPPDTQYF. CDR3 nucleotides: TGCAGCGTTCCCCGGCGTCCCCCAGATACGCAGTATTTT.

This clonotype was recorded many times. The chain links TRBV7-8 to TRBJ2-1; 14 nucleotides line up with TRBD2. Per germline, CDR1 SGHVS and CDR2 FQNEAQ. There are 17 residues in the CDR3. The V gene end was trimmed by 4 bases and the J gene end by 5 bases; junction bases not matched to a gene: 7. For the CDR3, the DNA is TGTGCCAGCAGCTCTGGACTAGCGGGGGGCCCTGACAATGAGCAGTTCTTC. Its translation is CASSSGLAGGPDNEQFF.

The CDR3 loop reads CASSYGPMGEQYF. DNA of the CDR3: TGTGCCAGCAGTTACGGCCCTATGGGTGAGCAGTACTTC. The rearrangement links TRBV6-2 or TRBV6-3 to TRBJ2-7; no clear D gene. V lost 2 bases and J lost 7, with 12 bases in between. The CDR3 runs 13 residues. The germline CDR1 and CDR2 sequences are MNHEY and SVGEGT.

This clonotype appeared a few times. The V and J genes are TRBV20-1 and TRBJ2-7, with 14 bases aligning to TRBD2. Per germline, CDR1 DFQATT and CDR2 SNEGSKA (reference sequence). The V gene end was trimmed by 3 bases and the J gene end by 6 bases; junction bases not matched to a gene: 7. The CDR3 has 15 residues. CDR3: CSAREGLAGVPEQYF. For the CDR3, the DNA is TGCAGTGCTAGGGAGGGACTAGCGGGAGTACCCGAGCAGTACTTC.